This TCR beta chain was obtained from a study of T cells after yellow fever vaccination. The CDR3 runs 12 residues. CDR1 and CDR2 from the germline V gene are SQVTM and ANQGSEA. The trim removed 7 bases at V and 3 bases at J, leaving 3 bases unmatched. TCRdb recomputed calls from the 5' RACE reads with MiXCR, one row per CDR3 protein. Among approximately 160,000 distinct CDR3 sequences, approximately 6% were seen once, and the ten largest hold less than 3.5%. Ten or more counts support this clonotype. The chain employs TRBV29-1 and TRBJ2-1; 7 bases line up with TRBD1. The TCR comes from a man between 18 and 35 years old who received the YFV17D yellow fever vaccine. The material sequenced was CD4+ T cells sorted from PBMCs, taken on the day of the first yellow fever vaccination. In nucleotides, the CDR3 is TGCAGCGCGGGACAGCTCTACAATGAGCAGTTCTTC. It yields the protein CSAGQLYNEQFF.